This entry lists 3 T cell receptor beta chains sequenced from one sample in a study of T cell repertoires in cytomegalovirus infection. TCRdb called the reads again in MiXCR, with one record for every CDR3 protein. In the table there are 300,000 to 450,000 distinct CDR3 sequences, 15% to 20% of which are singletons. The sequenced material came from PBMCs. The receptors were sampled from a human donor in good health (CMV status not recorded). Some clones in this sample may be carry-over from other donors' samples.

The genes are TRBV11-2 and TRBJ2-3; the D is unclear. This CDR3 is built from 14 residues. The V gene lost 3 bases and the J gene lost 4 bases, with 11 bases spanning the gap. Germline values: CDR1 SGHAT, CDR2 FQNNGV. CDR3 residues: CASSFIPRADTQYF. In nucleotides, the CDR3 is TGTGCCAGCAGCTTCATCCCTAGGGCAGATACGCAGTATTTT.

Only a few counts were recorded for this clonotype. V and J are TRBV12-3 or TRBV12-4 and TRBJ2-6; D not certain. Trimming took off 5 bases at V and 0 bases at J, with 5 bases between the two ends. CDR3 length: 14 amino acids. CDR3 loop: CASSRISGANVLTF. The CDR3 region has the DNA TGTGCCAGCAGTAGGATCTCTGGGGCCAACGTCCTGACTTTC.

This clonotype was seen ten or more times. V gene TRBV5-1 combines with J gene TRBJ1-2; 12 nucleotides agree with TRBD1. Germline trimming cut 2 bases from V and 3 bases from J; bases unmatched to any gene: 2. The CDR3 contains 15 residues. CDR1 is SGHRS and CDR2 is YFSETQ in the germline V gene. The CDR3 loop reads CASSFGTGGDYGYTF. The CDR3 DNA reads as TGCGCCAGCAGCTTCGGGACAGGGGGCGACTATGGCTACACCTTC.